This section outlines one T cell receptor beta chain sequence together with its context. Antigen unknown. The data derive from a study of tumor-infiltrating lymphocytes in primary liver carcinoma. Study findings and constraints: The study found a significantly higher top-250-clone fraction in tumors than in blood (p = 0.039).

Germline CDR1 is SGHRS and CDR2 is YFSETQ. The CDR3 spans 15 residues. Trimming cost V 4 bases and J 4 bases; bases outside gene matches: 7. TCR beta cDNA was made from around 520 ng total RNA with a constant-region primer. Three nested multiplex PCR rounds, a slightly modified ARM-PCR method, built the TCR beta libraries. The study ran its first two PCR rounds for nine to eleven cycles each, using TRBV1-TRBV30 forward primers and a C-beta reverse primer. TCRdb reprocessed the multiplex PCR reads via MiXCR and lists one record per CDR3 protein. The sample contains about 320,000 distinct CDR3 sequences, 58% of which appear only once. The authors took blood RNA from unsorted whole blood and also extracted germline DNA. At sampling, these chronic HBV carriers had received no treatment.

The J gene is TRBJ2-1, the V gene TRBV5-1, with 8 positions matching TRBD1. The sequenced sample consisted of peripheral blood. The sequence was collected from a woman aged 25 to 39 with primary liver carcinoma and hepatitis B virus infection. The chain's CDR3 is CASSKTGVEYNEQFF. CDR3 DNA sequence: TGCGCCAGCAGCAAGACAGGGGTAGAGTACAATGAGCAGTTCTTC.